Detailed here is one TCR beta chain. Germline assignment: CDR1 MNHEY and CDR2 SMNVEV (reference sequence). J lost 4 bases, V lost 4 bases, and 3 bases had no gene match. The CDR3 consists of 14 residues. The data derive from a study of shared T cell receptors in the human thymus. Data came from immunoSEQ multiplex PCR; TCRdb stores just in-frame clones and leaves some out. The data show some 700,000 clones, around nine tenths seen once. The data were also submitted as part of a second study, on human thymus T cells. From that report: Those donating were healthy Finnish infants in corrective surgery for congenital heart defects. From resections taken during corrective heart surgery, the thymus tissue was obtained. Gene usage (both V and J) appeared biased in thymic and blood repertoires. In unrelated individuals, thymic repertoires overlapped highly, according to related research.

The sequence derives from a boy younger than two with a congenital heart defect. What was sequenced was thymocytes. J is TRBJ2-7 and V is TRBV27, with TRBD2 matching 11 bases. The CDR3, as DNA: TGTGCCAGCAGTTCCCGACTAGCGGGGTACGAGCAGTACTTC. Amino acid sequence: CASSSRLAGYEQYF.